This T cell receptor (beta chain) comes out of a study of blood T cell repertoires in COVID-19. TCRdb keeps only in-frame clones here, not all; method: immunoSEQ multiplex PCR. The table lists around 150,000 clones, 78% of them singletons. The sample consisted of peripheral blood. This receptor was obtained from an elderly woman with acute or convalescent COVID-19.

CDR3 nucleotides: TGCGCCAGCAGCTCGCGGGCCTCTGGGGCCAACGTCCTGACTTTC. It codes for CASSSRASGANVLTF. The chain employs TRBV5-1 and TRBJ2-6; TRBD2 might be the D (5 bases). Germline V lookup: CDR1 SGHRS, CDR2 YFSETQ. This CDR3 contains 15 residues. V was trimmed by 3 bases and J by 0 bases, leaving 7 bases between them.